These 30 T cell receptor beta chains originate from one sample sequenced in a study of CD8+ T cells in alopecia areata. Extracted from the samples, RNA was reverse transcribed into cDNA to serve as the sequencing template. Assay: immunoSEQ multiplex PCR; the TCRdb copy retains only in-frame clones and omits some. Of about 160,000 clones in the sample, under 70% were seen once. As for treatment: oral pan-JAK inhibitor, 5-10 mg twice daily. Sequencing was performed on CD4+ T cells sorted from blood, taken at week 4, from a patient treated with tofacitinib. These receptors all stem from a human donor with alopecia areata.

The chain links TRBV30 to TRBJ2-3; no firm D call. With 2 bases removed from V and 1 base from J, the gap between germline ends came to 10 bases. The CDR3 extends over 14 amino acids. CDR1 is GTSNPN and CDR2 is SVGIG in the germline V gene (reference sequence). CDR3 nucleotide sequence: TGTGCCTGGAGTACTCCGGGCGGCACAGATACGCAGTATTTT. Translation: CAWSTPGGTDTQYF.

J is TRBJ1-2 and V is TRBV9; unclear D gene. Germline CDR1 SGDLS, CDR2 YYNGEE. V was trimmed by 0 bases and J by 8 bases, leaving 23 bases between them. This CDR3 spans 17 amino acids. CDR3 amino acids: CASSVAPGRHDIGGYTF. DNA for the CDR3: TGTGCCAGCAGCGTAGCTCCGGGCAGGCACGATATAGGAGGCTACACCTTC.

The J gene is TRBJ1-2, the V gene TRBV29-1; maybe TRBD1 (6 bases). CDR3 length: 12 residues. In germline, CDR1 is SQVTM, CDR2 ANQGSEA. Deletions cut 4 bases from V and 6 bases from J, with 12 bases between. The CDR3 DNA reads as TGCAGCGTTGCATCAGGGGCGGATGGCTACACCTTC. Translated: CSVASGADGYTF.

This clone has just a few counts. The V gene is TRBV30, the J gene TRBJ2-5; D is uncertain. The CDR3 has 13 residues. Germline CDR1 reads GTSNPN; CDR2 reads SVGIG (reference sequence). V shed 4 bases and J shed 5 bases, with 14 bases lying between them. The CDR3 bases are TGTGCCTGGATGCCGAGATTTCGCGAGACCCAGTACTTC. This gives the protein CAWMPRFRETQYF.

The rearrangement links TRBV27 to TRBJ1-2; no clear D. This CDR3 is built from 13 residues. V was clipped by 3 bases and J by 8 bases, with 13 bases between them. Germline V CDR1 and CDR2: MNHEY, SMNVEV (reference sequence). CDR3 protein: CASSLVGDSGYTF. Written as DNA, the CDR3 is TGTGCCAGCAGTTTGGTCGGCGATAGCGGCTACACCTTC.

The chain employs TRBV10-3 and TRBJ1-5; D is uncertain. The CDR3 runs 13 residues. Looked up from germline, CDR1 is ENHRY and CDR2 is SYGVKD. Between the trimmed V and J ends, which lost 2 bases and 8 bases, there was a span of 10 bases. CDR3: CAISELGLKPQHF. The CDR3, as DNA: TGTGCCATCAGTGAGCTAGGGCTCAAGCCCCAGCATTTT.

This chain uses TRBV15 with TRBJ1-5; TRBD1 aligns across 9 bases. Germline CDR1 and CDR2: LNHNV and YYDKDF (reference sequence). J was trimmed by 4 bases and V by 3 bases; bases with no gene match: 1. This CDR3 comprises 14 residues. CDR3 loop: CATSSGTGNQPQHF. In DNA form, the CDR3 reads TGTGCCACCAGCAGCGGGACAGGGAATCAGCCCCAGCATTTT.

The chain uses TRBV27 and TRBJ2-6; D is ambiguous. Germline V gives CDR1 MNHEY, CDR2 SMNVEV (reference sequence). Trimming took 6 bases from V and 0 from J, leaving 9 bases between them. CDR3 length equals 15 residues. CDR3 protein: CASSQTFSGANVLTF. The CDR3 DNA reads TGTGCCAGCAGCCAGACCTTCTCTGGGGCCAACGTCCTGACTTTC.

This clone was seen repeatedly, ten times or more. In nucleotides, the CDR3 is TGTGCCAGCAGGGGAGAATCCTATAATTCACCCCTCCACTTT. This encodes CASRGESYNSPLHF. The chain recombines TRBV7-9 with TRBJ1-6; no firm D call. The CDR3 covers 14 residues. Deletions cut 6 bases from V and 1 base from J, with 7 bases between. Germline values: CDR1 SEHNR, CDR2 FQNEAQ (reference sequence). Using reference TRBV7-9 and TRBJ1-6 for the parts outside the CDR3, the full variable domain is DTGVSQNPRHKITKRGQNVTFRCDPISEHNRLYWYRQTLGQGPEFLTYFQNEAQLEKSRLLSDRFSAERPKGSFSTLEIQRTEQGDSAMYLCASRGESYNSPLHFGNGTRLTVT.

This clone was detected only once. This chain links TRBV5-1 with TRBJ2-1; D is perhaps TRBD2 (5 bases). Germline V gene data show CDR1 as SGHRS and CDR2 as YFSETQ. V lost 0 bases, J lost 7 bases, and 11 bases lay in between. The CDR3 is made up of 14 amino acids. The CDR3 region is CASSLGAGENEQFF. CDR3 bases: TGCGCCAGCAGCTTGGGTGCGGGTGAGAATGAGCAGTTCTTC.

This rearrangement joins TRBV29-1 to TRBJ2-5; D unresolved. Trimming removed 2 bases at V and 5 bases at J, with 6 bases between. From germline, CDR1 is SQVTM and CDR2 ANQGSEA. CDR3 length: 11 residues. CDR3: CSVEFGETQYF. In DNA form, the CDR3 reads TGCAGCGTTGAATTCGGGGAGACCCAGTACTTC.

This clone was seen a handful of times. The CDR3 loop reads CASSPRWQPGQGCSMVAEQYF. The CDR3 DNA reads TGTGCCAGCAGCCCCCGATGGCAGCCGGGACAGGGGTGCTCAATGGTGGCCGAGCAGTACTTC. The chain couples TRBV21-1 to TRBJ2-7; the D segment call TRBD1 is taken from the table without a DNA check. TRBV21-1 is a recognized pseudogene. This CDR3 is 21 amino acids long.

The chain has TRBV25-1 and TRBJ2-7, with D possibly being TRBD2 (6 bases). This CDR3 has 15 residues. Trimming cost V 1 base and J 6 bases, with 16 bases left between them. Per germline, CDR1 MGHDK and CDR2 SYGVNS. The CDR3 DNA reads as TGTGCCAGCAGTGAATGGGCGACTAGTTTCGCCGAGCAGTACTTC. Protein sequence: CASSEWATSFAEQYF.

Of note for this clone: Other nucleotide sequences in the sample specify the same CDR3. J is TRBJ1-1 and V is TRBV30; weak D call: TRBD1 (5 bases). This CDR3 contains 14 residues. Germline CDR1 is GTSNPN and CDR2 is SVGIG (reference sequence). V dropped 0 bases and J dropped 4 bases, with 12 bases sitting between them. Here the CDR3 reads CAWSVAGGGTEAFF. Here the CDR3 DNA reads TGTGCCTGGAGTGTGGCGGGTGGGGGCACTGAAGCTTTCTTT. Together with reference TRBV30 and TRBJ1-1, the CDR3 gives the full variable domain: SQTIHQWPATLVQPVGSPLSLECTVEGTSNPNLYWYRQAAGRGLQLLFYSVGIGQISSEVPQNLSASRPQDRQFILSSKKLLLSDSGFYLCAWSVAGGGTEAFFGQGTRLTVV.

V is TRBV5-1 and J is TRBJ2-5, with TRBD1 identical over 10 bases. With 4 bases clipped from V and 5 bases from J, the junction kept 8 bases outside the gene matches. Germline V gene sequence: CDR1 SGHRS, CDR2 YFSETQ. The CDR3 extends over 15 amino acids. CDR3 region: CASSQDVGQGETQYF. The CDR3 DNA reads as TGCGCCAGCAGCCAGGACGTGGGACAGGGGGAGACCCAGTACTTC.

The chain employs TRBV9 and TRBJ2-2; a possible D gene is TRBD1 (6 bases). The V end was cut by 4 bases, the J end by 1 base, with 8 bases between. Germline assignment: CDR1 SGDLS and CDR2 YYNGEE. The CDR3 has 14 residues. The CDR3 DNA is TGTGCCAGCAGCCCGGACAGGAACACCGGGGAGCTGTTTTTT. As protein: CASSPDRNTGELFF.

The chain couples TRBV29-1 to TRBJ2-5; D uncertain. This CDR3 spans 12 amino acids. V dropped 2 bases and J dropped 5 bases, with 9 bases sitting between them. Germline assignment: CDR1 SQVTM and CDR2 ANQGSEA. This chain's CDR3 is CSVEPMEETQYF. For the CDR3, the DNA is TGCAGCGTTGAACCAATGGAGGAGACCCAGTACTTC.

This chain's CDR3 is CASNLAGAAYEQYF. The DNA for the CDR3 is TGTGCCAGCAACTTAGCGGGGGCGGCATACGAGCAGTACTTC. The chain recombines TRBV6-6 with TRBJ2-7, with 9 bases identical to TRBD2. V dropped 7 bases and J dropped 4; count of bases not matched to a gene: 8. The length of the CDR3 is 14 residues. Germline V gene data show CDR1 as MNHNY and CDR2 as SVGAGI (reference sequence).

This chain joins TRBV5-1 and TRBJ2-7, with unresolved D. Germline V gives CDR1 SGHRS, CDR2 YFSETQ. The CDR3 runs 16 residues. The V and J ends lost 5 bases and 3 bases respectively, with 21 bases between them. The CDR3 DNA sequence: TGCGCCAGCAGATCCCTACCGGGCCAGCCCTTCTACGAGCAGTACTTC. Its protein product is CASRSLPGQPFYEQYF.

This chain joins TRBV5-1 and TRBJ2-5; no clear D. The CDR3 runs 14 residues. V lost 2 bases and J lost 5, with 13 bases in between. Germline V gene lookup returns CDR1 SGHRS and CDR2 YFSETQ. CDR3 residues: CASSLTRMGETQYF. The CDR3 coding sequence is TGCGCCAGCAGCTTAACACGGATGGGGGAGACCCAGTACTTC.

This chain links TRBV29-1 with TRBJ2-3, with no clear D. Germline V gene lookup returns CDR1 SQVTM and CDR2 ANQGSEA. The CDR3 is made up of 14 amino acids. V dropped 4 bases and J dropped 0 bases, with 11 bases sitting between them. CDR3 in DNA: TGCAGCGTTGCTGCGTTTACTAGCACAGATACGCAGTATTTT. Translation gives CSVAAFTSTDTQYF.

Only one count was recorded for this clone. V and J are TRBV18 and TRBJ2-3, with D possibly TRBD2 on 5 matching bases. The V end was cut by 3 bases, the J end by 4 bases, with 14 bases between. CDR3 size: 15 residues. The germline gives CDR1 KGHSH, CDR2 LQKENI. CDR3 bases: TGTGCCAGCTCACCCCTGGGAGCCCGAGCAGATACGCAGTATTTT. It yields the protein CASSPLGARADTQYF.

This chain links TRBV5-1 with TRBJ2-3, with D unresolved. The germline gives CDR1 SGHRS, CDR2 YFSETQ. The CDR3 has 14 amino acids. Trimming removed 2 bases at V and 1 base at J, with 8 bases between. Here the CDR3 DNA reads TGCGCCAGCAGCTTAAACGACGGCACAGATACGCAGTATTTT. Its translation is CASSLNDGTDTQYF.

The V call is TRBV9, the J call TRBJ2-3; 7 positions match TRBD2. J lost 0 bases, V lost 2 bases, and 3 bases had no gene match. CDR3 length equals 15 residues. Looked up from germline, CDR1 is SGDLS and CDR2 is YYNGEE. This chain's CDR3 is CASSVTSVSTDTQYF. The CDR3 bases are TGTGCCAGCAGCGTTACTAGCGTTAGCACAGATACGCAGTATTTT.

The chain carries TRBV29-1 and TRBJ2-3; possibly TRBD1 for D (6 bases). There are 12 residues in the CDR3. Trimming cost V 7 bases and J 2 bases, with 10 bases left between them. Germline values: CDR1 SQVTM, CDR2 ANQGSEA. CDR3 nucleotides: TGCAGCGCAAAGGGGGTCACAGATACGCAGTATTTT. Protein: CSAKGVTDTQYF.

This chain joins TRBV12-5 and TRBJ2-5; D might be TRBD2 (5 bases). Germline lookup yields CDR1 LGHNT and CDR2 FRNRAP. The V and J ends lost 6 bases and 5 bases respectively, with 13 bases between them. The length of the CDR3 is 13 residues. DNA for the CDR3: TGTGCTAGTGGCCCAACTAGAAAGGAGACCCAGTACTTC. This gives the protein CASGPTRKETQYF.

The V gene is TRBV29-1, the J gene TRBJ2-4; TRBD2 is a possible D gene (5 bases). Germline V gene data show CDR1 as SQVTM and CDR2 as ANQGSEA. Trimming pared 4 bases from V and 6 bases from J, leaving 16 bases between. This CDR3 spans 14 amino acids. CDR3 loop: CSVVNSGVGNIQYF. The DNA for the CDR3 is TGCAGCGTTGTAAACTCCGGGGTGGGAAACATTCAGTACTTC.

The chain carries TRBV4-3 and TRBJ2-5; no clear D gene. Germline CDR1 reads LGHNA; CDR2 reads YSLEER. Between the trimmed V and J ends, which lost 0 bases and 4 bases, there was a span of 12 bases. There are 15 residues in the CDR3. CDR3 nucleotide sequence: TGCGCCAGCAGCCAAGAGTGGGCCCCGAGAGAGACCCAGTACTTC. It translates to CASSQEWAPRETQYF.

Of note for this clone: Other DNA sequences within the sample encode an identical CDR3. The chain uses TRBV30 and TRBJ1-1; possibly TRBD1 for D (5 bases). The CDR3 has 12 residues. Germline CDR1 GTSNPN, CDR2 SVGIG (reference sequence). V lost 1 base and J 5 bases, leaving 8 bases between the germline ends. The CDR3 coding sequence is TGTGCCTGGAGTGGTGGGGCAACTGAAGCTTTCTTT. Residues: CAWSGGATEAFF. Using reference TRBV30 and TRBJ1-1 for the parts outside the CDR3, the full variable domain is SQTIHQWPATLVQPVGSPLSLECTVEGTSNPNLYWYRQAAGRGLQLLFYSVGIGQISSEVPQNLSASRPQDRQFILSSKKLLLSDSGFYLCAWSGGATEAFFGQGTRLTVV.

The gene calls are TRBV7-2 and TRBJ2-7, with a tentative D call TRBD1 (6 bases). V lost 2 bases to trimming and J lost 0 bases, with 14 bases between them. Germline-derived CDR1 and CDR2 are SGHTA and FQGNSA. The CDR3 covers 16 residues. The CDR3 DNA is TGTGCCAGCAGCTTACTCAGGGGCCGAACCTCCTACGAGCAGTACTTC. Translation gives CASSLLRGRTSYEQYF.